A single sample is the source of the 23 T cell receptor beta chains below, sequenced in a study of metastatic and nonmetastatic thyroid tumors. There were no patients who had received any treatment before thyroid surgery. TCRdb re-called clones from the PCR reads using MiXCR. The sample has roughly 34,000 clones; about 15% are singletons. Source material: blood. These receptors all come from a male donor with papillary thyroid cancer or a benign thyroid nodule (not recorded which). Some clones in this sample may be carry-over from other donors' samples.

The V and J genes are TRBV6-1 and TRBJ2-7; TRBD2 might be the D (5 bases). Germline V gene data show CDR1 as MNHNS and CDR2 as SASEGT. V shed 6 bases and J shed 3 bases, with 21 bases lying between them. This CDR3 spans 16 amino acids. The CDR3 region is CASRSFVAGGIYEQYF. The CDR3, as DNA: TGTGCCAGCAGATCCTTTGTAGCAGGAGGTATCTACGAGCAGTACTTC.

This clone has ten or more counts. The chain recombines TRBV18 with TRBJ1-1, with D possibly being TRBD1 (5 bases). The V and J ends lost 2 bases and 3 bases respectively, with 13 bases between them. The CDR3 spans 15 residues. Germline V gives CDR1 KGHSH, CDR2 LQKENI. The CDR3 reads CASSPTGTMDTEAFF. The DNA for the CDR3 is TGTGCCAGCTCACCAACCGGGACCATGGACACTGAAGCTTTCTTT.

This rearrangement joins TRBV20-1 to TRBJ2-1, with 10 bases identical to TRBD2. J gave up 5 bases and V 5 bases, and 12 bases lay outside the gene matches. CDR1 is DFQATT, CDR2 SNEGSKA, per germline (reference sequence). This CDR3 has 16 residues. The CDR3 region has the DNA TGCAGTGCTGGGGATGGACTAGCGGCGACCGACAATGAGCAGTTCTTC. It yields the protein CSAGDGLAATDNEQFF.

This clone was seen repeatedly, ten times or more. The chain uses TRBV6-2 or TRBV6-3 and TRBJ2-5; 7 bases line up with TRBD1. The V gene end was trimmed by 2 bases and the J gene end by 1 base; junction bases not matched to a gene: 1. The CDR3 loop spans 14 amino acids. Germline lookup yields CDR1 MNHEY and CDR2 SVGEGT. The CDR3 region is CASSYRTGQETQYF. The CDR3 DNA sequence: TGTGCCAGCAGTTACAGGACAGGCCAAGAGACCCAGTACTTC.

This clone was detected ten times or more. CDR3 region: CASSPSAGRSLYEQYF. In nucleotides, the CDR3 is TGTGCCAGCTCACCAAGCGCGGGGAGGTCCCTCTACGAGCAGTACTTC. This chain links TRBV18 with TRBJ2-7, with TRBD2 as a possible D gene (6 bases). Trimming shortened V by 2 bases and J by 3 bases, and 17 bases separated the two germline ends. The CDR3 is 16 amino acids. The germline gives CDR1 KGHSH, CDR2 LQKENI.

At least ten counts were recorded for this clone. The chain recombines TRBV7-8 with TRBJ2-7, with a weak D call TRBD1 (6 bases). This CDR3 contains 14 residues. Germline V gene sequence: CDR1 SGHVS, CDR2 FQNEAQ. V lost 4 bases and J 3 bases, leaving 13 bases between the germline ends. The CDR3 is CASSYPGHHYEQYF. The CDR3 DNA reads TGTGCCAGCAGCTACCCGGGACACCACTACGAGCAGTACTTC.

This clone was counted at least ten times. This chain connects TRBV19 to TRBJ1-2, with D maybe TRBD1 (5 bases). Trimming stripped 1 base from V and 2 bases from J, with 11 bases between. Germline V gene sequence: CDR1 LNHDA, CDR2 SQIVND (reference sequence). The CDR3 extends over 15 amino acids. As DNA, the CDR3 is TGTGCCAGTAGTATAGGGACCAGGGCCAACTATGGCTACACCTTC. Encoded protein: CASSIGTRANYGYTF.

This clone was picked up many times. The chain has TRBV2 and TRBJ1-3; TRBD1 agrees at 8 bases. With V trimmed by 8 bases and J by 2 bases, 5 bases remained unmatched. CDR1 and CDR2 from the germline V gene are SNHLY and FYNNEI. The CDR3 runs to 14 residues. CDR3 DNA sequence: TGTGCCAGCCAATCACAGGGGGCTGGAAACACCATATATTTT. This encodes CASQSQGAGNTIYF.

This clone was seen ten or more times. This chain connects TRBV2 to TRBJ2-5; D remains ambiguous. The germline gives CDR1 SNHLY, CDR2 FYNNEI. The CDR3 contains 10 residues. Trimming stripped 7 bases from V and 5 bases from J, with 5 bases between. CDR3 coding DNA: TGTGCCAGCAAATCGGAGACCCAGTACTTC. Amino acids: CASKSETQYF. Variable domain in full (rest from reference TRBV2 and TRBJ2-5): EPEVTQTPSHQVTQMGQEVILRCVPISNHLYFYWYRQILGQKVEFLVSFYNNEISEKSEIFDDQFSVERPDGSNFTLKIRSTKLEDSAMYFCASKSETQYFGPGTRLLVL.

The chain joins TRBV2 to TRBJ2-3; D unresolved. This CDR3 is built from 11 residues. V lost 6 bases and J lost 7, with 8 bases in between. The germline V gene has CDR1 SNHLY and CDR2 FYNNEI. Here the CDR3 reads CASSHPNTQYF. The CDR3 nucleotides are TGTGCCAGCAGCCATCCTAATACGCAGTATTTT. Full variable domain (outside the CDR3, taken from reference TRBV2 and TRBJ2-3): EPEVTQTPSHQVTQMGQEVILRCVPISNHLYFYWYRQILGQKVEFLVSFYNNEISEKSEIFDDQFSVERPDGSNFTLKIRSTKLEDSAMYFCASSHPNTQYFGPGTRLTVL.

This clone was recorded at least ten times. Being one base from a much bigger clone, this may be a read error. V and J are TRBV6-1 and TRBJ1-2; D might be TRBD1 (5 bases). The CDR3 extends over 14 amino acids. V was clipped by 4 bases and J by 6 bases, with 15 bases between them. Germline loops: CDR1 MNHNS, CDR2 SASEGT. The CDR3 region has the DNA TGTGCCAGCAGTGGAGCGGACTTGACAGATGGCTACACCTTC. Translation gives CASSGADLTDGYTF.

In the case of this clone: The junction differs from germline at one of its ends, possibly a read error. The J gene is TRBJ2-7, the V gene TRBV2, with TRBD1 as a possible D gene (6 bases). Germline V CDR1 and CDR2: SNHLY, FYNNEI. The CDR3 is 14 amino acids. CDR3 sequence: CVSVRTVGAYEQYF. The CDR3 region has the DNA TGTGTCAGCGTACGGACAGTGGGCGCATACGAGCAGTACTTC.

This clone was found many times. The chain carries TRBV19 and TRBJ2-7; D possibly uses TRBD1 or TRBD2 (5 bases each). The V gene lost 3 bases and the J gene lost 0 bases, with 18 bases spanning the gap. The CDR3 length is 17 residues. The germline V gene has CDR1 LNHDA and CDR2 SQIVND (reference sequence). Here the CDR3 DNA reads TGTGCCAGTAGTATGGAGGTAGGGGCTACCGTCTCCTACGAGCAGTACTTC. Protein sequence: CASSMEVGATVSYEQYF. Looking up the rest from reference TRBV19 and TRBJ2-7 gives the full variable domain: DGGITQSPKYLFRKEGQNVTLSCEQNLNHDAMYWYRQDPGQGLRLIYYSQIVNDFQKGDIAEGYSVSREKKESFPLTVTSAQKNPTAFYLCASSMEVGATVSYEQYFGPGTRLTVT.

This clone was seen ten or more times. The chain joins TRBV3-1 to TRBJ1-3; TRBD1 matches at 9 bases. CDR1 is LGHDT, CDR2 YNNKEL, per germline (reference sequence). The CDR3 contains 15 residues. Losses at the gene ends were 1 base for V and 9 bases for J; bases not matched to a gene: 7. CDR3 nucleotide sequence: TGTGCCAGCAGCCAAGGAAGGGACAGGGAGGTCACCATATATTTT. This encodes CASSQGRDREVTIYF.

This clone was recorded at least ten times. V gene TRBV3-1 combines with J gene TRBJ1-5; D gene unclear. CDR1 LGHDT and CDR2 YNNKEL come from the germline V gene (reference sequence). The V and J ends lost 4 bases and 8 bases respectively, with 12 bases between them. CDR3 length: 13 residues. CDR3 nucleotides: TGTGCCAGCAGCCCGACCCGTAGTGAGCCCCAGCATTTT. It yields the protein CASSPTRSEPQHF.

This chain connects TRBV27 to TRBJ1-2; D might be TRBD1 (6 bases). Between the trimmed V and J ends, which lost 10 bases and 1 base, there was a span of 19 bases. The CDR3 is made up of 15 amino acids. Per the germline V gene, CDR1 is MNHEY and CDR2 is SMNVEV (reference sequence). The CDR3: CAISGTGHSNYGYTF. CDR3 coding DNA: TGTGCCATCTCGGGAACAGGGCATAGTAACTATGGCTACACCTTC.

The gene calls are TRBV6-1 and TRBJ2-2; 7 bases align to TRBD2. From germline, CDR1 is MNHNS and CDR2 SASEGT. J gave up 0 bases and V 6 bases, and 7 bases lay outside the gene matches. This CDR3 contains 16 residues. In DNA, the CDR3 is TGTGCCAGCAGGAGCCGGGGGGTCGCGAACACCGGGGAGCTGTTTTTT. Translation: CASRSRGVANTGELFF.

This clone is classed as medium-sized. The CDR3 bases are TGTGCCTGGAGTGTACGCCGATCTGGGGCCAACGTCCTGACTTTC. It is translated as CAWSVRRSGANVLTF. The rearrangement links TRBV30 to TRBJ2-6; no definite D call. This CDR3 is built from 15 residues. CDR1 is GTSNPN, CDR2 SVGIG, per germline (reference sequence). The V end lost 0 bases, the J end lost 1 base, and 7 bases lay between the germline ends.

This clone showed up many times. The V and J genes are TRBV15 and TRBJ1-5; no reliable D call. Germline V lookup: CDR1 LNHNV, CDR2 YYDKDF (reference sequence). V dropped 1 base and J dropped 0 bases, with 7 bases sitting between them. The CDR3 contains 15 residues. In DNA form, the CDR3 reads TGTGCCACCAGCAGAGGCGGCATTAGCAATCAGCCCCAGCATTTT. Amino acid sequence: CATSRGGISNQPQHF.

Many counts were recorded for this clone. The chain has TRBV19 and TRBJ2-1; 9 bases map to TRBD2. Germline lookup yields CDR1 LNHDA and CDR2 SQIVND (reference sequence). Trimming removed 1 base from V and 7 bases from J; junction bases left unmatched: 11. CDR3 length: 17 residues. The CDR3 DNA follows: TGTGCCAGTAGTATAGGCCAGGCGGGAGGGCCTCAGAATGAGCAGTTCTTC. Translated: CASSIGQAGGPQNEQFF.

Ten or more counts support this clone. The same CDR3 can be traced to other DNA sequences in this sample. This chain joins TRBV5-4 and TRBJ2-1; tentatively, D is TRBD1 or TRBD2 (7 bases each). Between the trimmed V and J ends, which lost 3 bases and 3 bases, there was a span of 16 bases. Per the germline V gene, CDR1 is SGHNT and CDR2 is YYREEE (reference sequence). This CDR3 contains 16 residues. The CDR3 nucleotides are TGTGCCAGCAGCTCCGGGGGAGGGGGCCTCTACAATGAGCAGTTCTTC. It yields the protein CASSSGGGGLYNEQFF.

This clone occurred a few times. The CDR3 is CASSMGTDGYTF. The CDR3 nucleotides read TGTGCCAGTAGTATGGGGACAGATGGCTACACCTTC. The chain carries TRBV19 and TRBJ1-2, with TRBD1 identical over 7 bases. V gave up 3 bases and J gave up 6 bases; unmatched junction bases: 1. This CDR3 has 12 amino acids. CDR1 and CDR2 from the germline V gene are LNHDA and SQIVND (reference sequence).

Ten or more counts support this clone. The V call is TRBV27, the J call TRBJ2-7; D gene ambiguous. Germline CDR1 MNHEY, CDR2 SMNVEV (reference sequence). The CDR3 is made up of 10 amino acids. V lost 7 bases and J 4 bases, leaving 5 bases between the germline ends. In DNA form, the CDR3 reads TGTGCCAGCAACCTTTACGAGCAGTACTTC. Amino acid sequence: CASNLYEQYF.